A selection of T cell receptor beta chains follows, all from one sample in a study of cytomegalovirus exposure and HLA in healthy donors. The table came from immunoSEQ multiplex PCR; TCRdb's copy has only in-frame clones and leaves some out. The data hold over 90,000 clones, with roughly 70% observed a single time. The sequenced material came from PBMCs. Receptors were obtained from a woman between 50 and 59 years old in good health and CMV-seronegative. CDR3s include the opening cysteine and the closing phenylalanine or tryptophan. Fields, in order: CDR3 length, D gene, V gene, clone size, J gene, CDR3 protein, CDR3 DNA. D genes are given only for firm matches. Some rows have no size entry. The others give once, few or many, or a class for an expanded clone.

length: 15; D: NA; V: TRBV11-2; size: NA; J: TRBJ2-5; CDR3: CASSLSSQGEETQYF; DNA: TGTGCCAGCAGCTTATCTTCTCAGGGCGAAGAGACCCAGTACTTC
length: 15; D: TRBD2; V: TRBV6-5; size: NA; J: TRBJ2-1; CDR3: CASSYSPSGDNEQFF; DNA: TGTGCCAGCAGTTACTCGCCTAGCGGGGACAATGAGCAGTTCTTC
length: 15; D: TRBD1; V: TRBV5-1; size: NA; J: TRBJ2-1; CDR3: CASSLGQGTYNEQFF; DNA: TGCGCCAGCAGCTTAGGACAGGGGACCTACAATGAGCAGTTCTTC
length: 14; D: TRBD1; V: TRBV28; size: NA; J: TRBJ1-1; CDR3: CASDRGQGFPEAFF; DNA: TGTGCCAGCGATAGGGGACAGGGGTTCCCTGAAGCTTTCTTT
length: 15; D: TRBD2; V: TRBV4-1; size: NA; J: TRBJ2-7; CDR3: CASRPTWTSLHEQYF; DNA: TGCGCCAGCAGACCTACTTGGACTAGCCTCCACGAGCAGTACTTC
length: 15; D: NA; V: TRBV5-4; size: few; J: TRBJ2-3; CDR3: CASSLGTASTDTQYF; DNA: TGTGCCAGCAGCTTGGGGACTGCTAGCACAGATACGCAGTATTTT
length: 12; D: NA; V: TRBV19; size: few; J: TRBJ1-3; CDR3: CASIASGNTIYF; DNA: TGTGCCAGTATAGCGTCTGGAAACACCATATATTTT
length: 13; D: NA; V: TRBV19; size: NA; J: TRBJ1-6; CDR3: CASSDMGSSPLHF; DNA: TGTGCCAGTAGTGACATGGGGAGCTCACCCCTCCACTTT
length: 17; D: NA; V: TRBV18; size: NA; J: TRBJ1-5; CDR3: CASSPQTGIDSNQPQHF; DNA: TGTGCCAGCTCACCACAGACAGGAATAGATAGCAATCAGCCCCAGCATTTT
length: 11; D: TRBD1; V: TRBV20-1; size: NA; J: TRBJ1-2; CDR3: CSAGTDYGYTF; DNA: TGCAGTGCCGGGACAGACTATGGCTACACCTTC
length: 13; D: NA; V: TRBV7-2; size: NA; J: TRBJ1-1; CDR3: CASSLGAQGEAFF; DNA: TGTGCCAGCAGCTTAGGGGCACAGGGTGAAGCTTTCTTT
length: 13; D: NA; V: TRBV7-8; size: few; J: TRBJ2-7; CDR3: CASSLALAYEQYF; DNA: TGTGCCAGCAGCTTAGCGCTAGCCTACGAGCAGTACTTC
length: 16; D: TRBD1; V: TRBV15; size: NA; J: TRBJ1-5; CDR3: CATSSEPGQGNQPQHF; DNA: TGTGCCACCAGCTCCGAACCGGGACAGGGGAATCAGCCCCAGCATTTT
length: 14; D: TRBD2; V: TRBV19; size: NA; J: TRBJ2-7; CDR3: CASSRGEGLYEQYF; DNA: TGTGCCAGTAGTAGGGGGGAGGGCCTATACGAGCAGTACTTC
length: 14; D: NA; V: TRBV27; size: once; J: TRBJ2-7; CDR3: CASSLASRSYEQYF; DNA: TGTGCCAGCAGTTTGGCTAGCCGTTCCTACGAGCAGTACTTC
length: 15; D: TRBD1; V: TRBV28; size: few; J: TRBJ1-3; CDR3: CASSLSGTVGNTIYF; DNA: TGTGCCAGCAGTTTGTCAGGGACAGTTGGAAACACCATATATTTT
length: 17; D: TRBD1; V: TRBV5-1; size: NA; J: TRBJ1-4; CDR3: CASSLGQGANEIEKLFF; DNA: TGCGCCAGCAGCTTGGGACAGGGGGCCAACGAAATTGAAAAACTGTTTTTT
length: 19; D: TRBD2; V: TRBV5-1; size: NA; J: TRBJ2-1; CDR3: CASSLALRRGGGALDEQFF; DNA: TGCGCCAGCAGCTTGGCATTGAGACGGGGCGGGGGGGCCTTGGATGAGCAGTTCTTC
length: 16; D: TRBD2; V: TRBV5-1; size: NA; J: TRBJ2-7; CDR3: CASGLAGALRTYEQYF; DNA: TGCGCCAGCGGGCTAGCGGGGGCCCTACGAACCTACGAGCAGTACTTC
length: 18; D: TRBD1; V: TRBV30; size: NA; J: TRBJ1-5; CDR3: CAWTPPAGGTQHGQPQHF; DNA: TGTGCCTGGACTCCCCCGGCAGGGGGGACCCAACATGGTCAGCCCCAGCATTTT
length: 15; D: TRBD2; V: TRBV5-1; size: few; J: TRBJ2-7; CDR3: CASSARGLASTEQYF; DNA: TGCGCCAGCAGCGCTAGGGGACTAGCGTCGACCGAGCAGTACTTC
length: 10; D: NA; V: TRBV20-1; size: NA; J: TRBJ2-3; CDR3: CSQGTDTQYF; DNA: TGCAGTCAGGGCACAGATACGCAGTATTTT
length: 15; D: NA; V: TRBV4-1; size: NA; J: TRBJ1-2; CDR3: CASSQDRGSDYGYTF; DNA: TGCGCCAGCAGCCAAGATCGAGGGTCTGACTATGGCTACACCTTC
length: 14; D: NA; V: TRBV18; size: once; J: TRBJ1-3; CDR3: CASSPPPEGNTIYF; DNA: TGTGCCAGCTCACCACCGCCGGAGGGAAACACCATATATTTT
length: 13; D: TRBD2; V: TRBV27; size: NA; J: TRBJ2-5; CDR3: CASSLGGDQTQYF; DNA: TGTGCCAGCAGTTTAGGGGGGGATCAGACCCAGTACTTC
length: 14; D: NA; V: TRBV5-1; size: NA; J: TRBJ2-2; CDR3: CASSLDSSTGELFF; DNA: TGCGCCAGCAGCTTGGACAGTTCCACCGGGGAGCTGTTTTTT
length: 13; D: NA; V: TRBV14; size: NA; J: TRBJ2-1; CDR3: CASSQYGSSGQFF; DNA: TGTGCCAGCAGCCAATACGGGAGCTCAGGGCAGTTCTTC
length: 15; D: TRBD1; V: TRBV18; size: NA; J: TRBJ1-1; CDR3: CASSSKGQGTTEAFF; DNA: TGTGCCAGCTCATCTAAGGGACAGGGGACCACTGAAGCTTTCTTT
length: 15; D: TRBD1; V: TRBV2; size: few; J: TRBJ1-4; CDR3: CASTGQGATNEKLFF; DNA: TGTGCCAGCACCGGACAGGGGGCAACTAATGAGAAACTGTTTTTT
length: 12; D: NA; V: TRBV29-1; size: NA; J: TRBJ2-7; CDR3: CSAQDGAYEQYF; DNA: TGCAGCGCTCAGGACGGGGCCTACGAGCAGTACTTC
length: 14; D: NA; V: TRBV5-1; size: NA; J: TRBJ1-5; CDR3: CASSSGSSNQPQHF; DNA: TGTGCCAGCAGCTCCGGGAGTAGCAATCAGCCCCAGCATTTT